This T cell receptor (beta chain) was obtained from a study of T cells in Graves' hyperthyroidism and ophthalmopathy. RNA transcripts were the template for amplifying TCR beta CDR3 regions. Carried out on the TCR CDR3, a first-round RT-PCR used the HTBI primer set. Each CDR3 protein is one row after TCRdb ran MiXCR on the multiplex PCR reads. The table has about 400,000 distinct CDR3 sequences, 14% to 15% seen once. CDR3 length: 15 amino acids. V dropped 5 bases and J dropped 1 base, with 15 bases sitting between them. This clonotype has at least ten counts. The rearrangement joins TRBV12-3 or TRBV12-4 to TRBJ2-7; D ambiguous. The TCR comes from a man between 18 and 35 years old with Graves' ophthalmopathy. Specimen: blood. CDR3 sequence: CASSPEKGQSYEQYF. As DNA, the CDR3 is TGTGCCAGCAGTCCAGAGAAGGGCCAGTCCTACGAGCAGTACTTC.